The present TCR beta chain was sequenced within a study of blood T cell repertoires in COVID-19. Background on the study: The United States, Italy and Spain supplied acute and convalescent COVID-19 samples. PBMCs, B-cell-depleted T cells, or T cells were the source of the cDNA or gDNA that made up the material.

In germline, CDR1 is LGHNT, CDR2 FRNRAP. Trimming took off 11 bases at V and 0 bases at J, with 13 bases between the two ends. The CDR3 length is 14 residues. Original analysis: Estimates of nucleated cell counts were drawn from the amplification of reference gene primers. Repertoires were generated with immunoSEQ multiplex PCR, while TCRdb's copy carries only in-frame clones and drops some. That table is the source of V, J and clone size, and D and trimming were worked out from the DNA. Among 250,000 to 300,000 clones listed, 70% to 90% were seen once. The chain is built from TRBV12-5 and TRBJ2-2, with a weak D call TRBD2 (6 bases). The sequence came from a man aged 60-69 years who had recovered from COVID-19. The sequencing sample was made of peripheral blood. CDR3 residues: CASGRPPNTGELFF. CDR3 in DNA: TGTGCTTCCGGGAGACCCCCGAACACCGGGGAGCTGTTTTTT.